The present entry profiles one T cell receptor beta chain with its context. This may be a read error: a much more frequent sequence differs by one nucleotide. These data are taken from a study of blood T cells in healthy people across ages. Next came a second PCR, run for about 7 to 12 cycles, which used a sample-barcoded 5' primer along with a J-beta primer mix. TCRdb analysed the 5' RACE reads with MiXCR anew, one entry per CDR3 protein. The data contain 750,000 to 950,000 distinct CDR3 sequences, 25% to 30% of them singletons. These data were also reused for a study on T cells of mothers and their children.

The sequence was obtained from a woman aged 40-49 years in good health. Source material: blood.

The CDR3 DNA sequence: TGTGCCAGCAGCCTGAGGCTCAATAACTATGGCTACACCTTC. It translates to CASSLRLNNYGYTF. This rearrangement joins TRBV3-1 to TRBJ1-2; D ambiguous. V lost 4 bases and J 1 base, leaving 10 bases between the germline ends. CDR1 and CDR2 from the germline V gene are LGHDT and YNNKEL (reference sequence). This CDR3 has 14 residues.